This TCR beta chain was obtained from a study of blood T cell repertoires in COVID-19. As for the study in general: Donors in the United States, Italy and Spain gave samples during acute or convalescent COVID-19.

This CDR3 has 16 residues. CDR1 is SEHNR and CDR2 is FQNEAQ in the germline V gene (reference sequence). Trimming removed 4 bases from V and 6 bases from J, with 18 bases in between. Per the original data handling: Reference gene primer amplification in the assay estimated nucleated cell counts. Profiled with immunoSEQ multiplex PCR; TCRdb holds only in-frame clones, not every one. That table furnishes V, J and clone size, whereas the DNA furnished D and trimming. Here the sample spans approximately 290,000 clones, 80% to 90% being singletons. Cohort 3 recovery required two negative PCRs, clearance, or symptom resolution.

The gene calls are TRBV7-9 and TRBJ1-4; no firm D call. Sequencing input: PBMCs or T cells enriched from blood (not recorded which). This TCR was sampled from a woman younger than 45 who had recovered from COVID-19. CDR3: CASSSYSTNLHEKLFF. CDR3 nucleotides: TGTGCCAGCAGCTCATACTCGACAAACCTCCATGAAAAACTGTTTTTT.